The clone carrying this T cell receptor (beta chain) was observed a few times. Its antigen is not identified. The V and J ends lost 3 bases and 3 bases respectively, with 9 bases between them. CDR3 size: 14 residues. The germline CDR1 and CDR2 sequences are SEHNR and FQNEAQ (reference sequence). The data derive from a study of blood T cells in healthy people across ages. No fewer than 5.5 micrograms of total RNA were isolated from every sample. A sample-barcoded 5' primer and a J-beta primer mix were used in a second PCR of roughly 7 to 11 cycles. TCRdb re-derived calls from the 5' RACE reads in MiXCR, one entry per CDR3 protein. This sample has about 930,000 distinct CDR3 sequences, with roughly 29% found just once. Study results and limitations: Aged donors had fewer naive CD4+ cells and lower diversity than long-lived donors. Diversity figures derived from one million T cells were judged to underestimate the true value.

This sample also belongs to another study, concerning T cells of mothers and their children.

Source material: blood. The source of this sequence is a woman aged 40 to 50 in good health. The chain employs TRBV7-9 and TRBJ1-5, with D uncertain. CDR3 sequence (DNA): TGTGCCAGCAGCTTCCAGGCGGACAATCAGCCCCAGCATTTT. Protein sequence: CASSFQADNQPQHF.